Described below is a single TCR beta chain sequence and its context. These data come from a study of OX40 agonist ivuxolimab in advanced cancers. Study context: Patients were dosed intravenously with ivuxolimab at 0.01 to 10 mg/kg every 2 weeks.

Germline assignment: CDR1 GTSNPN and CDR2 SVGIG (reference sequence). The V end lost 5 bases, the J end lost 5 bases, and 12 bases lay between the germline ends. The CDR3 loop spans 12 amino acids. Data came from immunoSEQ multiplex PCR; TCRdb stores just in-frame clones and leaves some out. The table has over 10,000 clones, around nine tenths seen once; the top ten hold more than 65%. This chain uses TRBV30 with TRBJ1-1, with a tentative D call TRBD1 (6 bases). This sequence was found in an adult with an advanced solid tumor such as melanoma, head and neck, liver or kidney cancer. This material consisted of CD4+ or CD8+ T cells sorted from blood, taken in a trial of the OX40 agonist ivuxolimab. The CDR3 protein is CAWGRGKTEAFF. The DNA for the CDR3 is TGTGCCTGGGGCAGGGGAAAGACTGAAGCTTTCTTT.